This T cell receptor beta chain was captured in a study of blood T cell repertoires in COVID-19. Looking at the study overall: Samples taken during acute and convalescent COVID-19 were collected in the United States, Italy and Spain. T cells, B-cell-depleted T cells, or PBMCs provided the cDNA or gDNA that served as material.

Followed longitudinally, the Seattle patients had been enrolled during active infection. Per the authors' pipeline: The authors estimated nucleated cell counts from reference gene primer amplification. The data were produced by immunoSEQ multiplex PCR, yet TCRdb's version contains in-frame clones alone and is incomplete. The V and J calls and clone size come from that table; D and trimming were worked out from the DNA. The table lists around 300,000 clones, approximately 89% of them singletons. Unmatched junction bases numbered 12, after V lost 6 bases and J lost 9 bases. This CDR3 comprises 16 residues. Germline values: CDR1 SGHAT, CDR2 FQNNGV.

The chain couples TRBV11-2 to TRBJ2-1; 12 nucleotides agree with TRBD2. The specimen sequenced was peripheral blood. The sequence was collected from a woman aged 30 to 39 with COVID-19, enrolled during active disease. The CDR3 DNA sequence: TGTGCCAGCAGAACCCTAGCGGGGGGGCGGAGTGTTGAGCAGTTCTTC. Translated: CASRTLAGGRSVEQFF.